This TCR beta chain was profiled in a study of radiotherapy plus CTLA-4 blockade in lung cancer. The method was immunoSEQ multiplex PCR; TCRdb's version includes in-frame clones alone and lacks a portion of them. This sample has some 90,000 clones, with around four fifths found just once. The study, taken as a whole, reports: Some TCR clones had been derived from tumors. These clones expanded in peripheral blood after radiotherapy plus ipilimumab.

Turning to this clone: What it recognizes is unknown.

The ends were cut back, 4 bases at V and 1 base at J, with 11 bases in the middle. The CDR3 totals 14 residues. CDR1 is SGDLS and CDR2 is YYNGEE in the germline V gene. The input for sequencing was peripheral blood, taken from a patient treated with radiotherapy plus ipilimumab. The J gene is TRBJ1-1, the V gene TRBV9; maybe TRBD1 (5 bases). The origin of this receptor is a human donor with non-small cell lung cancer who had stable disease on radiotherapy plus ipilimumab. The CDR3 nucleotides read TGTGCCAGCAGCCCCCCGAGGGGGAACACTGAAGCTTTCTTT. It is translated as CASSPPRGNTEAFF. Using reference TRBV9 and TRBJ1-1 for the parts outside the CDR3, the full variable domain is DSGVTQTPKHLITATGQRVTLRCSPRSGDLSVYWYQQSLDQGLQFLIQYYNGEERAKGNILERFSAQQFPDLHSELNLSSLELGDSALYFCASSPPRGNTEAFFGQGTRLTVV.